Listed below are T cell receptor beta chains from one sample, sequenced in a study of a mutant IDH1 vaccine in newly diagnosed glioma. Antigen specificity for these receptors is unknown. Using immunoSEQ multiplex PCR, the repertoire was profiled, and TCRdb retains in-frame clones only, with some absent. The sample holds about 50,000 clones, 80% to 90% seen once. The sample consisted of PBMCs, taken from a glioma patient whose treatment included an IDH1 peptide vaccine. Receptor source: a woman between 45 and 65 years old with glioma. The CDR3 runs from the conserved cysteine through the conserved F or W. The D gene is left open where the match is weak. Rows give clone size only sometimes, using once, few, many, or a class for an expanded clone.

>TRBJ2-2|.|TRBV5-8|16|.
TGTGCCAGCAGCTTGGGTGTCAGAGGGAACACCGGGGAGCTGTTTTTT
CASSLGVRGNTGELFF
>TRBJ2-7|.|TRBV5-1|15|TRBD1
TGCGCCAGCAGCCTGGGGGACAGGGCCTCCGGCGAGCAGTACTTC
CASSLGDRASGEQYF
>TRBJ2-7|.|TRBV6-6|12|.
TGTGCCAGGTTAACAGGTGCCTACGAGCAGTACTTC
CARLTGAYEQYF
>TRBJ2-7|.|TRBV6-1|15|.
TGTGCCAGCAGTCAACTCGGGACTGGGAGCTACGAGCAGTACTTC
CASSQLGTGSYEQYF
>TRBJ1-6|.|TRBV7-9|15|.
TGTGCCAGCAGCCCAACAGGGTCCTATAATTCACCCCTCCACTTT
CASSPTGSYNSPLHF
>TRBJ2-5|medium-sized|TRBV6-6|14|TRBD2
TGTGCCAGCAGTAGCGGGGGGGTTCAAGAGACCCAGTACTTC
CASSSGGVQETQYF
>TRBJ1-5|.|TRBV9|15|.
TGTGCCAGCAGCCCTTCGGGGGGCGGCAATCAGCCCCAGCATTTT
CASSPSGGGNQPQHF
>TRBJ2-4|few|TRBV5-6|16|.
TGTGCCAGCAGCCCTGCAGGGTCACTAGCCAAAAACATTCAGTACTTC
CASSPAGSLAKNIQYF
>TRBJ2-5|.|TRBV11-2|18|.
TGTGCCAGCAGCTTGGGCGCTTTTGGCGGGGGCAAGGGGGAGACCCAGTACTTC
CASSLGAFGGGKGETQYF
>TRBJ2-2|.|TRBV6-1|18|.
TGTGCCAGCAGTGAAGCTGGGACTTTCCCAGATAACACCGGGGAGCTGTTTTTT
CASSEAGTFPDNTGELFF
>TRBJ1-4|.|TRBV5-1|15|.
TGCGCCAGCACCCCCCGGGGGATATCTAATGAAAAACTGTTTTTT
CASTPRGISNEKLFF
>TRBJ1-1|.|TRBV6-5|14|.
TGTGCCAGCAGTTACTCGGAAATCGGGTCCGGAGCTTTCTTT
CASSYSEIGSGAFF
>TRBJ2-3|few|TRBV6-1|14|.
TGTGCCAGCAGGCGTGAAGGTAGCACAGATACGCAGTATTTT
CASRREGSTDTQYF
>TRBJ2-3|.|TRBV7-3|13|.
TGTGCCAGCAGCGCCGGGAGCACAGATACGCAGTATTTT
CASSAGSTDTQYF